This T cell receptor beta chain was obtained from a study of response to subunit inactivated influenza vaccine. General observations from the study: Each seasonal influenza vaccination recruits few new T cells, the authors suggested.

With respect to this clonotype: Its antigen is currently unknown.

From the RT-PCR reads, TCRdb called clonotypes with MiXCR, one entry per CDR3 protein. The sample holds under 800,000 distinct CDR3 sequences, roughly 14% seen once. Trimming pared 4 bases from V and 6 bases from J, leaving 13 bases between. Per germline, CDR1 MDHEN and CDR2 SYDVKM. This CDR3 is 14 amino acids long. This TCR was recovered from a man between 50 and 59 years old who received an inactivated influenza vaccine. This sample comprised PBMCs from blood, obtained roughly 15 days before vaccination. The chain has TRBV28 and TRBJ2-4; the D gene could be TRBD1 or TRBD2 (5 bases each). For the CDR3, the DNA is TGTGCCAGCAGTTCTGGGCCGAGGGGAAACATTCAGTACTTC. It translates to CASSSGPRGNIQYF.